These 20 T cell receptor beta chains originate from one sample sequenced in a study of blood T cell repertoires in COVID-19. Assay: immunoSEQ multiplex PCR; the TCRdb copy retains only in-frame clones and omits some. The profile shows over 450,000 clones, approximately 88% of them singletons. The material sequenced was peripheral blood. The origin of the receptors is a woman in her forties or fifties with COVID-19, enrolled during active disease.

V is TRBV6-4 and J is TRBJ1-6; 8 bases align to TRBD1. The CDR3 is made up of 13 amino acids. Trimming at V came to 5 bases and at J to 9 bases, leaving 3 bases not matched to a gene. The germline V gene encodes CDR1 MRHNA and CDR2 SNTAGT. The CDR3 DNA is TGTGCCAGCAGTTCAGGGGGCATTTCACCCCTCCACTTT. Its protein product is CASSSGGISPLHF.

This clone was counted a single time. The chain has TRBV19 and TRBJ1-1; D is unclear. CDR1 is LNHDA, CDR2 SQIVND, per germline (reference sequence). Trimming removed 11 bases at V and 7 bases at J, with 17 bases between. The CDR3 runs to 12 residues. The DNA for the CDR3 is TGTGCCGGCCGGAGCCCAGACGGTGAAGCTTTCTTT. Amino acid sequence: CAGRSPDGEAFF.

To note about this clone: Other DNA variants within this sample encode the same CDR3. The chain combines TRBV30 with TRBJ1-1; the D gene is possibly TRBD1 (5 bases). CDR1 is GTSNPN, CDR2 SVGIG, per germline (reference sequence). The V gene lost 5 bases and the J gene lost 3 bases, with 13 bases spanning the gap. The CDR3 is 13 residues long. The CDR3 is CAWSVGGDTEAFF. CDR3 sequence (DNA): TGTGCCTGGTCAGTGGGGGGGGACACTGAAGCTTTCTTT.

The chain recombines TRBV19 with TRBJ1-1, with TRBD1 as a possible D gene (6 bases). V gave up 7 bases and J gave up 4 bases, with 16 bases separating them. The CDR3 has 14 amino acids. CDR1 is LNHDA, CDR2 SQIVND, per germline (reference sequence). Here the CDR3 reads CASMSYREPTEAFF. The CDR3 bases are TGTGCCAGTATGAGTTACAGGGAACCCACTGAAGCTTTCTTT.

The chain employs TRBV10-3 and TRBJ1-1; 9 bases are shared with TRBD1. V lost 2 bases and J lost 5; bases outside the gene matches: 9. The CDR3 sequence is 16 residues long. CDR1 and CDR2 from the germline V gene are ENHRY and SYGVKD. The CDR3 protein is CAISERGDRVGTEAFF. CDR3 coding DNA: TGTGCCATCAGTGAGCGGGGGGACAGGGTGGGGACTGAAGCTTTCTTT.

The chain has TRBV5-6 and TRBJ2-7, with D hard to call. The CDR3 has 15 amino acids. Trimming stripped 0 bases from V and 5 bases from J, with 15 bases between. Germline V gene sequence: CDR1 SGHDT, CDR2 YYEEEE. As DNA, the CDR3 is TGTGCCAGCAGCTTGGAGAGTGCGCGCATGGACGAGCAGTACTTC. Translated, it gives CASSLESARMDEQYF.

The chain employs TRBV7-8 and TRBJ1-3, with unresolved D. CDR3 length equals 11 residues. Between the trimmed V and J ends, which lost 5 bases and 8 bases, there was a span of 7 bases. Germline lookup yields CDR1 SGHVS and CDR2 FQNEAQ. CDR3 protein: CASSPLDTIYF. The CDR3 DNA reads as TGTGCCAGCAGCCCTCTAGACACCATATATTTT.

The V and J genes are TRBV2 and TRBJ1-1; D remains unclear. The CDR3 spans 14 residues. The germline V gene has CDR1 SNHLY and CDR2 FYNNEI. The V end lost 3 bases, the J end lost 3 bases, and 11 bases lay between the germline ends. CDR3 loop: CASSESEDYTEAFF. CDR3 sequence (DNA): TGTGCCAGCAGTGAGTCGGAGGACTACACTGAAGCTTTCTTT.

This sequence joins TRBV7-8 and TRBJ1-1; a weak D match, TRBD1 (6 bases). Trimming took off 3 bases at V and 4 bases at J, with 12 bases between the two ends. In germline, CDR1 is SGHVS, CDR2 FQNEAQ. The CDR3 is made up of 14 amino acids. CDR3 in DNA: TGTGCCAGCAGCTTGGTGGACAGTCCCACTGAAGCTTTCTTT. It specifies CASSLVDSPTEAFF. The whole variable domain, remainder taken from reference TRBV7-8 and TRBJ1-1, is GAGVSQSPRYKVAKRGQDVALRCDPISGHVSLFWYQQALGQGPEFLTYFQNEAQLDKSGLPSDRFFAERPEGSVSTLKIQRTQQEDSAVYLCASSLVDSPTEAFFGQGTRLTVV.

This clone is a singleton in its sample. V gene TRBV9 combines with J gene TRBJ1-1, with 7 bases that match TRBD1. Looked up from germline, CDR1 is SGDLS and CDR2 is YYNGEE. This CDR3 is 15 amino acids long. The junction had 10 bases not matched to a gene; V was cut back by 3 bases and J by 5 bases. Written as DNA, the CDR3 is TGTGCCAGCAGCGCACTCACGACAGGGAGAACTGAAGCTTTCTTT. Residues: CASSALTTGRTEAFF. The full variable domain, rest sourced from reference TRBV9 and TRBJ1-1, is DSGVTQTPKHLITATGQRVTLRCSPRSGDLSVYWYQQSLDQGLQFLIQYYNGEERAKGNILERFSAQQFPDLHSELNLSSLELGDSALYFCASSALTTGRTEAFFGQGTRLTVV.

This clone was seen a handful of times. V gene TRBV29-1 combines with J gene TRBJ1-2, with TRBD1 matching 9 bases. After removal of 6 bases from V and 4 bases from J, the junction contained 9 bases not matched to a gene. The CDR3 contains 14 residues. Germline-derived CDR1 and CDR2 are SQVTM and ANQGSEA. The CDR3 protein is CSVIPGTGPYGYTF. The CDR3 DNA reads TGCAGCGTCATTCCCGGGACAGGGCCCTATGGCTACACCTTC.

The chain's CDR3 is CASSPGQGWTEAFF. The CDR3 bases are TGTGCCAGTAGCCCGGGACAGGGCTGGACTGAAGCTTTCTTT. The chain recombines TRBV19 with TRBJ1-1, with TRBD1 matching 9 bases. V trimming: 6 bases; J trimming: 5 bases; junction bases outside the gene matches: 7. CDR1 and CDR2 from the germline V gene are LNHDA and SQIVND (reference sequence). This CDR3 contains 14 residues.

The chain is built from TRBV5-1 and TRBJ2-7; 9 bases line up with TRBD1. The V gene end was trimmed by 5 bases and the J gene end by 9 bases; junction bases not matched to a gene: 15. CDR3 length: 15 residues. CDR1 and CDR2 from the germline V gene are SGHRS and YFSETQ. In DNA form, the CDR3 reads TGCGCCAGCAGGATAGAGGACAGGGGTCCCTTTCCGCAGTACTTC. Translating gives CASRIEDRGPFPQYF.

The gene calls are TRBV9 and TRBJ1-1, with 7 bases lining up with TRBD1. The V gene's germline CDR1 is SGDLS and CDR2 YYNGEE. With V trimmed by 0 bases and J by 1 base, 3 bases remained unmatched. This CDR3 has 15 amino acids. CDR3 coding DNA: TGTGCCAGCAGCGTAGAGGGGACAGCGAACACTGAAGCTTTCTTT. Amino acid sequence: CASSVEGTANTEAFF.

This chain links TRBV5-5 with TRBJ1-1; 8 nucleotides agree with TRBD1. CDR1 is SGHKS, CDR2 YYEKEE, per germline (reference sequence). This CDR3 contains 16 residues. The V and J ends lost 4 bases and 1 base, in that order; junction bases with no gene match: 9. CDR3 amino acids: CASSPGQGGGNTEAFF. In DNA form, the CDR3 reads TGTGCCAGCAGCCCAGGACAGGGAGGAGGGAACACTGAAGCTTTCTTT.

The chain carries TRBV29-1 and TRBJ2-3, with D perhaps TRBD2 (5 bases). V lost 2 bases and J 5 bases, leaving 11 bases between the germline ends. The germline gives CDR1 SQVTM, CDR2 ANQGSEA. This CDR3 contains 13 residues. The CDR3 DNA sequence: TGCAGCGTTGAATTAGGGAGAAGAGATACGCAGTATTTT. This sequence encodes CSVELGRRDTQYF.

This clone has more than one count but fewer than ten. CDR3 amino acids: CASSASSGGSTGELFF. As DNA, the CDR3 is TGTGCCAGCAGCGCCTCTAGCGGGGGTTCCACCGGGGAGCTGTTTTTT. The J gene is TRBJ2-2, the V gene TRBV9; 10 bases are a match to TRBD2. CDR3 length: 16 residues. J gave up 4 bases and V 3 bases, and 6 bases lay outside the gene matches. CDR1 and CDR2 from the germline V gene are SGDLS and YYNGEE. Drawing the rest from reference TRBV9 and TRBJ2-2, the complete variable domain is DSGVTQTPKHLITATGQRVTLRCSPRSGDLSVYWYQQSLDQGLQFLIQYYNGEERAKGNILERFSAQQFPDLHSELNLSSLELGDSALYFCASSASSGGSTGELFFGEGSRLTVL.

The J gene is TRBJ2-3, the V gene TRBV6-6; 7 bases are a match to TRBD2. V shed 2 bases, J shed 3 bases, and the junction held 5 bases outside the gene matches. CDR1 is MNHNY and CDR2 is SVGAGI in the germline V gene (reference sequence). The CDR3 is 15 amino acids. In nucleotides, the CDR3 is TGTGCCAGCAGTTACCAAGGCGGGGGAACAGATACGCAGTATTTT. It is translated as CASSYQGGGTDTQYF.

The chain employs TRBV11-1 and TRBJ1-2; 9 bases fit TRBD1. The V gene end was trimmed by 3 bases and the J gene end by 2 bases; junction bases not matched to a gene: 1. CDR3 length equals 14 residues. The germline gives CDR1 SGHAT, CDR2 FQDESV (reference sequence). CDR3 protein: CASSFGTGNYGYTF. CDR3 nucleotides: TGTGCCAGCAGCTTTGGGACAGGGAACTATGGCTACACCTTC. The full variable domain, completed using reference TRBV11-1 and TRBJ1-2, is EAEVAQSPRYKITEKSQAVAFWCDPISGHATLYWYRQILGQGPELLVQFQDESVVDDSQLPKDRFSAERLKGVDSTLKIQPAELGDSAMYLCASSFGTGNYGYTFGSGTRLTVV.

The genes are TRBV6-5 and TRBJ1-4, with 12 nucleotides matching TRBD1. The CDR3 extends over 15 amino acids. Germline values: CDR1 MNHEY, CDR2 SVGAGI. Trimming at V came to 5 bases and at J to 7 bases, leaving 5 bases not matched to a gene. The CDR3 protein is CASSPGQGAIEKLFF. CDR3 nucleotide sequence: TGTGCCAGCAGTCCGGGACAGGGGGCGATTGAAAAACTGTTTTTT.